This T cell receptor beta chain was captured by sequencing in a study of shared clonotypes between healthy human individuals. Comments on this clone: Its antigen remains unidentified.

Study results and limitations: Generally, naive subsets came out with larger estimated richness than memory subsets. Rarefaction gave evidence that sorted-subset sequencing remained incomplete despite large depth.

V was pared by 0 bases and J by 15 bases, with 13 bases between. This CDR3 has 13 amino acids. Germline V lookup: CDR1 SGHRS, CDR2 YFSETQ. Method: immunoSEQ multiplex PCR; TCRdb's copy keeps in-frame clones and lacks some. The sample lists about a million clones; roughly 75% were seen once. The sample taken for sequencing was memory CD4+ T cells sorted from blood. Subset meaning: CD45RA-negative fraction. The rearrangement joins TRBV5-1 to TRBJ1-6; no clear D gene. This clonotype was sampled from a man between 18 and 35 years old in good health. CDR3 loop: CASSLAAANVLHF. In DNA, the CDR3 is TGCGCCAGCAGCTTGGCAGCCGCCAATGTCCTCCACTTT.